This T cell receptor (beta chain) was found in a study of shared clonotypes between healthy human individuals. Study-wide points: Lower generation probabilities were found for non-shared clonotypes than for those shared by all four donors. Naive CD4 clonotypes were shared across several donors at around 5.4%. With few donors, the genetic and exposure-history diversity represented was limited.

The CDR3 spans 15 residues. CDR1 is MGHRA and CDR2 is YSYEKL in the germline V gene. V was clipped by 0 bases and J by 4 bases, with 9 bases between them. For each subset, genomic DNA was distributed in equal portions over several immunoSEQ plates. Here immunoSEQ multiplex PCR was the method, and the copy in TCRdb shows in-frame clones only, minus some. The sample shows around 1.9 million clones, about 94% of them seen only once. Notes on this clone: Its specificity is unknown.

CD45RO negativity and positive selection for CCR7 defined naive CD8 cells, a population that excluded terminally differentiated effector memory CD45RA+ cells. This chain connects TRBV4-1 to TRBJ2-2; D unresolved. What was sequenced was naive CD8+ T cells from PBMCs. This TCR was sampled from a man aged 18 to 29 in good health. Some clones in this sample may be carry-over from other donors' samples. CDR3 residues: CASSQEAGFTGELFF. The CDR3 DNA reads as TGCGCCAGCAGCCAAGAAGCCGGTTTCACCGGGGAGCTGTTTTTT.